This note documents a single TCR beta chain sequence. Its target is not known. This sample is drawn from a study of T cell responses to AZD1222 COVID-19 vaccine. Findings and caveats of the study: Seropositive at baseline were only a handful of AZD1222 recipients.

This table comes from immunoSEQ multiplex PCR, and its TCRdb copy is limited to in-frame clones, with some not included. Of approximately 110,000 clones in the sample, just under 95% were seen once. V was clipped by 7 bases and J by 6 bases, with 15 bases between them. This CDR3 has 13 amino acids. Germline V gene sequence: CDR1 LNHDA, CDR2 SQIVND (reference sequence). Material: peripheral blood, obtained on day 0 of AZD1222 vaccination. The chain has TRBV19 and TRBJ1-2; tentative D call: TRBD1 (5 bases). The sequence came from an adult in good health. CDR3 residues: CASISTWGNGYTF. DNA of the CDR3: TGTGCCAGTATCTCGACATGGGGCAATGGCTACACCTTC.